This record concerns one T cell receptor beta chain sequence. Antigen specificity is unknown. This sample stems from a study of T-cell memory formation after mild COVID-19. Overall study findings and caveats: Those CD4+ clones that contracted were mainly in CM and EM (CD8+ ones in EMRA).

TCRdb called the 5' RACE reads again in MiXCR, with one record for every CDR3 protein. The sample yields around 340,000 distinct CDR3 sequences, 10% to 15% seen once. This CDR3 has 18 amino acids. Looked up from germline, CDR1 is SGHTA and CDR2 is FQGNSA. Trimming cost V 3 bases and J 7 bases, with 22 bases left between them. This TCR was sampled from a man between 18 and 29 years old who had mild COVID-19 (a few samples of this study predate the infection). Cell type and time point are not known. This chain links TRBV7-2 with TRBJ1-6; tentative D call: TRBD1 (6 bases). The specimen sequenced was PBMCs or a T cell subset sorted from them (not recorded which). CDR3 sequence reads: CASSFGVDRRVSNSPLHF. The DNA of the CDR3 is TGTGCCAGCAGCTTCGGGGTTGACAGGCGGGTGTCGAATTCACCCCTCCACTTT.